This T cell receptor beta chain was observed in a study of cytomegalovirus exposure and HLA in healthy donors. Findings and caveats of the study: The authors enumerated 150 to 200 TCR beta chains as linked to cytomegalovirus. A few of the chains that were CMV-associated were confirmed in vitro to be specific for CMV antigens.

Notes on this clone: Its antigen is not known.

V shed 5 bases and J shed 3 bases, with 11 bases lying between them. The CDR3 totals 13 residues. CDR1 is SGHDN and CDR2 is FVKESK in the germline V gene. With 60 Vbeta and 13 Jbeta primers, the PCR was carried out. Assay: immunoSEQ multiplex PCR; the TCRdb copy retains only in-frame clones and omits some. Of about 130,000 clones listed, about 85% were seen once; the top ten hold about 1.5%. The sample comprised PBMCs. The sequence came from a boy younger than 18 in good health and CMV-seronegative. The chain is built from TRBV14 and TRBJ2-7; D is perhaps TRBD2 (5 bases). CDR3 nucleotide sequence: TGTGCCAGCAGCAGAGAACTAGTCTACGAGCAGTACTTC. Its protein product is CASSRELVYEQYF.